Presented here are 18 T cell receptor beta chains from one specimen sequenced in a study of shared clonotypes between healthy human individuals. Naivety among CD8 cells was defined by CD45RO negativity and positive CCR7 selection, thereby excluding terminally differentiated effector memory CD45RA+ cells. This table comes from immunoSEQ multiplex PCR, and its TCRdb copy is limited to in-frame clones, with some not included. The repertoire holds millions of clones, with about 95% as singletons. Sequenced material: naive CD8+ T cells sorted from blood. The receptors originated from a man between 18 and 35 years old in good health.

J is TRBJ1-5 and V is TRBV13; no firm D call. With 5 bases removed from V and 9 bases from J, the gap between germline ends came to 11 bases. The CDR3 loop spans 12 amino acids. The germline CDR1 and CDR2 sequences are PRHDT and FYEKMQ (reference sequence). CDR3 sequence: CASSPPNWPQHF. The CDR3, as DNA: TGTGCCAGCAGCCCCCCTAATTGGCCCCAGCATTTT.

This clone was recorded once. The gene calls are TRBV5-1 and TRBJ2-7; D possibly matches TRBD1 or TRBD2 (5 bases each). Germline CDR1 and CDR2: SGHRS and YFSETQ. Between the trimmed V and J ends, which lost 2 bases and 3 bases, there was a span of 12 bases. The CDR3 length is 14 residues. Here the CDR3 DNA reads TGCGCCAGCAGCTTTGAGGGGTGGGACTACGAGCAGTACTTC. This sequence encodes CASSFEGWDYEQYF.

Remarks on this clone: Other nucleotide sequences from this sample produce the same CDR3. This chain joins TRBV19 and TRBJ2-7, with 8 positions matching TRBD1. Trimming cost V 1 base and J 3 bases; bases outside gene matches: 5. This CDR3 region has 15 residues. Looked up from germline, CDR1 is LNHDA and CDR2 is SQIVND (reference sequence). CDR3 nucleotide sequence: TGTGCCAGTAGTATAGGGACAGGGTGGAGCTACGAGCAGTACTTC. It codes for CASSIGTGWSYEQYF.

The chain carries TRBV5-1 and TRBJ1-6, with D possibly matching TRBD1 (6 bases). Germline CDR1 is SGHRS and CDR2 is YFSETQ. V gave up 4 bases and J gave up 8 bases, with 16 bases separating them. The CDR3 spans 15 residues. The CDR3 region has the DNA TGCGCCAGCAGCGTTTACCAGGGGTGGGATTCACCCCTCCACTTT. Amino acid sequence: CASSVYQGWDSPLHF.

The CDR3 is CASSPWTGNYEQYF. CDR3 coding DNA: TGTGCCAGCAGTCCATGGACAGGGAACTACGAGCAGTACTTC. The chain links TRBV27 to TRBJ2-7; TRBD1 aligns across 8 bases. With 5 bases clipped from V and 3 bases from J, the junction kept 6 bases outside the gene matches. The germline gives CDR1 MNHEY, CDR2 SMNVEV (reference sequence). The CDR3 contains 14 residues.

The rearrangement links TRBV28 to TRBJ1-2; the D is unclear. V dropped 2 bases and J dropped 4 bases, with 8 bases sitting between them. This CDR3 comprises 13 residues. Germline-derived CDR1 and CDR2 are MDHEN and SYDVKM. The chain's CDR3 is CASSLGRFYGYTF. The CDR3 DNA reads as TGTGCCAGCAGTTTAGGGCGGTTCTATGGCTACACCTTC.

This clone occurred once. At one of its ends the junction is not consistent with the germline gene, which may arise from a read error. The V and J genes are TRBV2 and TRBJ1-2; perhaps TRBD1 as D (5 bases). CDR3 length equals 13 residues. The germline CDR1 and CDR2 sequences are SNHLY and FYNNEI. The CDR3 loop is CASREDGADGYTF. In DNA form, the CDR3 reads TGTGCCAGCAGGGAAGACGGGGCCGACGGCTACACCTTC.

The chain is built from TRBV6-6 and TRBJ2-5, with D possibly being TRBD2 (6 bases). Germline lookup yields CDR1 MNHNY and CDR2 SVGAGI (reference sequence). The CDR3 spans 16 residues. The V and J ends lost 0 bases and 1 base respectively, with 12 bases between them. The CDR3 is CASSYSRLASQETQYF. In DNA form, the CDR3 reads TGTGCCAGCAGTTACTCGCGGCTAGCGTCCCAAGAGACCCAGTACTTC.

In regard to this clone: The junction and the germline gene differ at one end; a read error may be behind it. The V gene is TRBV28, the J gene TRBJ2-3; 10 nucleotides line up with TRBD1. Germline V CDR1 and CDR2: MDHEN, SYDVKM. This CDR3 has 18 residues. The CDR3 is CASNLPLRGTGDTDTQYF. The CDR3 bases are TGTGCCAGCAATTTACCGCTCCGCGGGACAGGGGACACAGATACGCAGTATTTT.

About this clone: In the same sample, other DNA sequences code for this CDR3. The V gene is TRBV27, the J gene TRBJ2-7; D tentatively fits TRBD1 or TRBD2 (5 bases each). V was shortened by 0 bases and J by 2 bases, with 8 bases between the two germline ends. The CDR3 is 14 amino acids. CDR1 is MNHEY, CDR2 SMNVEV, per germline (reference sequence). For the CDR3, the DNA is TGTGCCAGCAGTTTATCGTGGGGGACCTACGAGCAGTACTTC. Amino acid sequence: CASSLSWGTYEQYF.

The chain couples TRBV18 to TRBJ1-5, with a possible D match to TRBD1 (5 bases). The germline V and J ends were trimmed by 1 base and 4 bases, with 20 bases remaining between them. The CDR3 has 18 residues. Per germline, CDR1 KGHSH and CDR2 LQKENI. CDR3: CASSPLAPGQGENQPQHF. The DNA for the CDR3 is TGTGCCAGCTCACCACTCGCGCCAGGCCAGGGTGAAAATCAGCCCCAGCATTTT.

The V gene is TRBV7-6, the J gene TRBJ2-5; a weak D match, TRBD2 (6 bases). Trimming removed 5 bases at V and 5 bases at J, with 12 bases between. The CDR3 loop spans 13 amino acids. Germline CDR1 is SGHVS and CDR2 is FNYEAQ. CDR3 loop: CASSPSGGETQYF. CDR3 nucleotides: TGTGCCAGCAGCCCTTCTGGGGGGGAGACCCAGTACTTC.

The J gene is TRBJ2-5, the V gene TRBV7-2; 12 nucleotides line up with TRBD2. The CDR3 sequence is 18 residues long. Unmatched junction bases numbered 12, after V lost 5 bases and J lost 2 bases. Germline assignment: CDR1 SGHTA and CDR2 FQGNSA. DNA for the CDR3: TGTGCCAGCAGCACCTCACTAGCGGGGGGCCCCCTTCAAGAGACCCAGTACTTC. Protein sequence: CASSTSLAGGPLQETQYF. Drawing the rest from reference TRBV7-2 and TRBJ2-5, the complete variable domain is GAGVSQSPSNKVTEKGKDVELRCDPISGHTALYWYRQSLGQGLEFLIYFQGNSAPDKSGLPSDRFSAERTGGSVSTLTIQRTQQEDSAVYLCASSTSLAGGPLQETQYFGPGTRLLVL.

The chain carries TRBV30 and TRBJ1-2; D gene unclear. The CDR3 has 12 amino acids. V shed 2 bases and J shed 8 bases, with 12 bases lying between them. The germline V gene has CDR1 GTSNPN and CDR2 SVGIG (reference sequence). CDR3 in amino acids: CAWSNGPGGYTF. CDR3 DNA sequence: TGTGCCTGGAGTAACGGGCCTGGAGGCTACACCTTC.

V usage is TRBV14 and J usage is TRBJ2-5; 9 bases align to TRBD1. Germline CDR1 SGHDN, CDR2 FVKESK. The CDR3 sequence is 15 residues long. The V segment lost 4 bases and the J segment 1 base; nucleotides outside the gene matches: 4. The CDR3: CASSPWGQGQETQYF. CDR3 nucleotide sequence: TGTGCCAGCAGCCCCTGGGGACAGGGCCAAGAGACCCAGTACTTC.

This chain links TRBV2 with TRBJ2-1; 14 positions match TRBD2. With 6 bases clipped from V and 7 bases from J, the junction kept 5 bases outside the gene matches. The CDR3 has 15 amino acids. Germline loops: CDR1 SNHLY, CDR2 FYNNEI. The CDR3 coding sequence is TGTGCCAGCAGGGGGACTAGCGGGAGTAGTAATGAGCAGTTCTTC. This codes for CASRGTSGSSNEQFF.

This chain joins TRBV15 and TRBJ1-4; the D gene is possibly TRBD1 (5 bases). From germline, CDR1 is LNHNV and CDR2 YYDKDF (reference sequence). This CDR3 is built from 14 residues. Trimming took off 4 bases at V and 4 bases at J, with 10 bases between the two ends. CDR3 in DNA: TGTGCCACCAGCACCCGACAGAATAATGAAAAACTGTTTTTT. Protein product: CATSTRQNNEKLFF.

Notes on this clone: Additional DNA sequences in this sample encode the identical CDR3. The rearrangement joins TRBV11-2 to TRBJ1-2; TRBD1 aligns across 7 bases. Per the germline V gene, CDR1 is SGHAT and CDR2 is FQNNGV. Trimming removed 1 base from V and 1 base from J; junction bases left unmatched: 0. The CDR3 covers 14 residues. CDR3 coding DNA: TGTGCCAGCAGCTTAGGGGACAGTAACTATGGCTACACCTTC. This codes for CASSLGDSNYGYTF.